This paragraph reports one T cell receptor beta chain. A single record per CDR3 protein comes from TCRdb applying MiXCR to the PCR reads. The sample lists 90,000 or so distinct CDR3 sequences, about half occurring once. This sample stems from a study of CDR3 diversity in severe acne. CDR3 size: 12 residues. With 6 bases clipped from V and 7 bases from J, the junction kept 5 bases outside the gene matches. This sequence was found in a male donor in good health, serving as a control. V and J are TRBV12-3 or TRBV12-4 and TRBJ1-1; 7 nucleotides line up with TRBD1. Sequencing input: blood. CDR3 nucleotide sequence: TGTGCCAGCAGGCCCGACAGGGATGAAGCTTTCTTT. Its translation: CASRPDRDEAFF.